Listed below are T cell receptor beta chains from one sample, sequenced in a study of OX40 agonist ivuxolimab in advanced cancers. Generated by immunoSEQ multiplex PCR, the TCRdb table keeps only in-frame clones and is missing some. Of about 73,000 clones listed, 85% to 90% are singletons. Sequences were derived from CD4+ or CD8+ T cells sorted from blood, sampled in a trial of the OX40 agonist ivuxolimab. The receptors come from an adult with an advanced solid tumor such as melanoma, head and neck, liver or kidney cancer. The CDR3 runs from the conserved cysteine through the conserved F or W. The order of the fields is J gene, D gene, V gene, clone size, CDR3 protein, CDR3 DNA. D genes are given only for firm matches. Clone sizes are given selectively: once, few, many, or a class where the clone is expanded.

J gene: TRBJ1-1
D gene: TRBD1
V gene: TRBV6-5
clone size: .
CDR3 protein: CASSLNRGDTEAFF
CDR3 DNA: TGTGCCAGCAGTCTTAACAGGGGAGACACTGAAGCTTTCTTT

J gene: TRBJ2-3
D gene: TRBD2
V gene: TRBV5-1
clone size: .
CDR3 protein: CASRRTSGSTDTQYF
CDR3 DNA: TGCGCCAGCAGACGGACTAGCGGGAGCACAGATACGCAGTATTTT

J gene: TRBJ2-1
D gene: TRBD2
V gene: TRBV9
clone size: .
CDR3 protein: CASSFRPGLASGEQFF
CDR3 DNA: TGTGCCAGCAGCTTCCGACCGGGACTAGCGTCTGGTGAGCAGTTCTTC

J gene: TRBJ1-1
D gene: .
V gene: TRBV4-1
clone size: .
CDR3 protein: CASSQVSRNTEAFF
CDR3 DNA: TGCGCCAGCAGCCAAGTTTCCAGGAACACTGAAGCTTTCTTT

J gene: TRBJ2-1
D gene: .
V gene: TRBV19
clone size: .
CDR3 protein: CASSIGGEQFF
CDR3 DNA: TGTGCCAGTAGTATTGGAGGGGAGCAGTTCTTC

J gene: TRBJ2-1
D gene: TRBD2
V gene: TRBV12-5
clone size: .
CDR3 protein: CASGLVDGRASYNEQFF
CDR3 DNA: TGTGCTAGTGGTTTGGTAGACGGGAGGGCCTCCTACAATGAGCAGTTCTTC

J gene: TRBJ2-3
D gene: TRBD2
V gene: TRBV7-3
clone size: once
CDR3 protein: CASSWTSGFTDTQYF
CDR3 DNA: TGTGCCAGCAGCTGGACTAGCGGGTTCACAGATACGCAGTATTTT

J gene: TRBJ2-7
D gene: TRBD2
V gene: TRBV15
clone size: .
CDR3 protein: CATSRDSVAGGNEQYF
CDR3 DNA: TGTGCCACCAGCAGAGATTCGGTTGCGGGAGGTAACGAGCAGTACTTC

J gene: TRBJ2-6
D gene: TRBD1
V gene: TRBV19
clone size: .
CDR3 protein: CASSIGPRTGGGFLSGANVLTF
CDR3 DNA: TGTGCCAGTAGTATAGGCCCCCGCACAGGGGGCGGGTTTCTCTCTGGGGCCAACGTCCTGACTTTC

J gene: TRBJ2-3
D gene: .
V gene: TRBV10-3
clone size: .
CDR3 protein: CAVRAPDTQYF
CDR3 DNA: TGTGCCGTCCGAGCTCCAGATACGCAGTATTTT

J gene: TRBJ2-2
D gene: .
V gene: TRBV21-1
clone size: once
CDR3 protein: CASSTRQKNWGTGELFF
CDR3 DNA: TGTGCCAGCAGCACACGACAAAAAAACTGGGGCACCGGGGAGCTGTTTTTT

J gene: TRBJ2-7
D gene: TRBD2
V gene: TRBV6-5
clone size: .
CDR3 protein: CASSYREGQREQYF
CDR3 DNA: TGTGCCAGCAGTTACCGGGAGGGGCAGCGTGAGCAGTACTTC

J gene: TRBJ2-2
D gene: .
V gene: TRBV4-1
clone size: few
CDR3 protein: CASSQPPRGANTGELFF
CDR3 DNA: TGCGCCAGCAGCCAACCTCCCAGGGGAGCGAACACCGGGGAGCTGTTTTTT

J gene: TRBJ2-5
D gene: .
V gene: TRBV6-1
clone size: .
CDR3 protein: CASSATRYQETQYF
CDR3 DNA: TGTGCCAGCAGTGCTACGCGGTACCAAGAGACCCAGTACTTC

J gene: TRBJ2-1
D gene: .
V gene: TRBV5-5
clone size: .
CDR3 protein: CASSLPPSSYNEQFF
CDR3 DNA: TGTGCCAGCAGCTTGCCACCAAGCTCCTACAATGAGCAGTTCTTC

J gene: TRBJ2-1
D gene: .
V gene: TRBV5-6
clone size: once
CDR3 protein: CASSVGRTVTYNEQFF
CDR3 DNA: TGTGCCAGCAGCGTTGGACGGACAGTTACCTACAATGAGCAGTTCTTC

J gene: TRBJ2-7
D gene: TRBD2
V gene: TRBV7-9
clone size: .
CDR3 protein: CASSLATSGPPRLYF
CDR3 DNA: TGTGCCAGCAGCTTAGCGACTAGCGGGCCCCCCCGGCTGTACTTC

J gene: TRBJ1-2
D gene: .
V gene: TRBV15
clone size: .
CDR3 protein: CATSRDPLPGVYGYTF
CDR3 DNA: TGTGCCACCAGCAGAGACCCTCTTCCGGGGGTCTATGGCTACACCTTC

J gene: TRBJ2-5
D gene: .
V gene: TRBV2
clone size: .
CDR3 protein: CASSVPPGTKDETQYF
CDR3 DNA: TGTGCCAGCAGTGTTCCCCCCGGGACCAAAGACGAGACCCAGTACTTC

J gene: TRBJ2-3
D gene: TRBD2
V gene: TRBV14
clone size: .
CDR3 protein: CASRPAGTTDTQYF
CDR3 DNA: TGTGCCAGTAGGCCAGCGGGGACCACAGATACGCAGTATTTT

J gene: TRBJ2-1
D gene: .
V gene: TRBV5-4
clone size: .
CDR3 protein: CASSLGTSSYNEQFF
CDR3 DNA: TGTGCCAGCAGCTTGGGGACAAGCTCCTACAATGAGCAGTTCTTC

J gene: TRBJ2-7
D gene: TRBD2
V gene: TRBV6-4
clone size: .
CDR3 protein: CATKPTGTSKTYEQYF
CDR3 DNA: TGTGCCACCAAACCAACCGGGACTAGCAAGACCTACGAGCAGTACTTC

J gene: TRBJ2-4
D gene: .
V gene: TRBV4-1
clone size: .
CDR3 protein: CASSHGTRDIQYF
CDR3 DNA: TGCGCCAGCAGCCACGGGACCCGGGACATTCAGTACTTC

J gene: TRBJ1-2
D gene: .
V gene: TRBV4-1
clone size: .
CDR3 protein: CASSQATGYGYTF
CDR3 DNA: TGCGCCAGCAGCCAAGCGACGGGCTATGGCTACACCTTC

J gene: TRBJ2-2
D gene: .
V gene: TRBV11-2
clone size: .
CDR3 protein: CASSLPGTGELFF
CDR3 DNA: TGTGCCAGCAGCTTACCGGGTACCGGGGAGCTGTTTTTT

J gene: TRBJ2-2
D gene: .
V gene: TRBV9
clone size: .
CDR3 protein: CASSVAGTPDTGELFF
CDR3 DNA: TGTGCCAGCAGCGTCGCCGGGACCCCGGACACCGGGGAGCTGTTTTTT

J gene: TRBJ2-1
D gene: TRBD1
V gene: TRBV23-1
clone size: .
CDR3 protein: CASTSQGFYNEQFF
CDR3 DNA: TGCGCCAGCACCTCACAGGGGTTCTACAATGAGCAGTTCTTC

J gene: TRBJ2-5
D gene: .
V gene: TRBV7-9
clone size: .
CDR3 protein: CASSLAFGYSETQYF
CDR3 DNA: TGTGCCAGCAGCTTAGCGTTCGGTTACTCGGAGACCCAGTACTTC

J gene: TRBJ2-7
D gene: .
V gene: TRBV6-5
clone size: .
CDR3 protein: CASSYSTGRDEQYF
CDR3 DNA: TGTGCCAGCAGTTACTCGACGGGACGGGACGAGCAGTACTTC

J gene: TRBJ2-1
D gene: .
V gene: TRBV10-3
clone size: once
CDR3 protein: CAISERQAYNEQFF
CDR3 DNA: TGTGCCATCAGTGAGCGTCAAGCTTACAATGAGCAGTTCTTC

J gene: TRBJ2-1
D gene: .
V gene: TRBV27
clone size: once
CDR3 protein: CASEGLYNEQFF
CDR3 DNA: TGTGCCAGCGAGGGCCTCTACAATGAGCAGTTCTTC

J gene: TRBJ2-7
D gene: .
V gene: TRBV2
clone size: .
CDR3 protein: CAIGGPLYEQYF
CDR3 DNA: TGTGCCATAGGGGGTCCCCTCTACGAGCAGTACTTC

J gene: TRBJ2-3
D gene: TRBD2
V gene: TRBV5-4
clone size: .
CDR3 protein: CASSSTPLAGGSTDTQYF
CDR3 DNA: TGTGCCAGCAGCTCCACTCCCCTAGCGGGAGGAAGCACAGATACGCAGTATTTT

J gene: TRBJ1-2
D gene: .
V gene: TRBV5-1
clone size: .
CDR3 protein: CASSLWLLGEGYGYTF
CDR3 DNA: TGCGCCAGCAGCTTGTGGTTGTTAGGGGAGGGCTATGGCTACACCTTC

J gene: TRBJ1-2
D gene: .
V gene: TRBV2
clone size: .
CDR3 protein: CASTPRVEGAYGYTF
CDR3 DNA: TGTGCCAGCACCCCGAGAGTAGAGGGAGCCTATGGCTACACCTTC

J gene: TRBJ2-1
D gene: .
V gene: TRBV11-3
clone size: .
CDR3 protein: CASSLGLRRSYNEQFF
CDR3 DNA: TGTGCCAGCAGCTTAGGTCTTAGGAGGTCCTACAATGAGCAGTTCTTC

J gene: TRBJ1-4
D gene: .
V gene: TRBV30
clone size: few
CDR3 protein: CACEWLLGKGEKLFF
CDR3 DNA: TGTGCCTGTGAATGGCTTCTTGGCAAGGGTGAAAAACTGTTTTTT

J gene: TRBJ2-4
D gene: .
V gene: TRBV5-1
clone size: .
CDR3 protein: CASSLVGRTLAKNIQYF
CDR3 DNA: TGCGCCAGCAGCTTGGTTGGGCGGACATTAGCCAAAAACATTCAGTACTTC

J gene: TRBJ2-5
D gene: .
V gene: TRBV7-8
clone size: .
CDR3 protein: CASSLVGWRAQETQYF
CDR3 DNA: TGTGCCAGCAGCTTAGTCGGCTGGCGGGCCCAAGAGACCCAGTACTTC